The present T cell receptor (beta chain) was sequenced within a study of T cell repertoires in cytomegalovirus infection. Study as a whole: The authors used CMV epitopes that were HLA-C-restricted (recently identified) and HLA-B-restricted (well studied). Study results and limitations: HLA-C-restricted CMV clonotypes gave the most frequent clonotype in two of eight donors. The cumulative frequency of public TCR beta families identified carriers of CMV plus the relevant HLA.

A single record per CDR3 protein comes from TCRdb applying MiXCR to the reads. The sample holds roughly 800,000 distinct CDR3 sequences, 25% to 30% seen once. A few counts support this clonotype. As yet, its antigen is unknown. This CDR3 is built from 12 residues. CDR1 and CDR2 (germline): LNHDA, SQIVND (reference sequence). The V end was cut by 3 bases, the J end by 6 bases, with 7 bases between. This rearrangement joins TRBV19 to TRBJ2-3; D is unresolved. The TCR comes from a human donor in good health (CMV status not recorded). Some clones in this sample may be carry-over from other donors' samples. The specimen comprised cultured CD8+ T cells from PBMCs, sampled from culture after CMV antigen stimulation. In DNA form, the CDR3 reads TGTGCCAGTAGTATCGCGAGGGATACGCAGTATTTT. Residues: CASSIARDTQYF. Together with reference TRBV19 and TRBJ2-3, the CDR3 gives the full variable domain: DGGITQSPKYLFRKEGQNVTLSCEQNLNHDAMYWYRQDPGQGLRLIYYSQIVNDFQKGDIAEGYSVSREKKESFPLTVTSAQKNPTAFYLCASSIARDTQYFGPGTRLTVL.